This TCR beta chain was recovered during a study of post-analysis software for immune sequencing data. Whole-study findings and limits: Compared with controls, patients had more of about 5 TRBV segments, including TRBV5-6, TRBV5-1 and TRBV20-1.

TCR beta cDNA libraries had unique molecular identifiers. TCRdb fed the PCR reads into MiXCR, producing one record per CDR3 protein. In the table there are hundreds of thousands of distinct CDR3 sequences, roughly 27% of which are singletons. A few counts support this clonotype. Its antigen is undetermined. V lost 9 bases to trimming and J lost 4 bases, with 24 bases between them. In germline, CDR1 is LNHDA, CDR2 SQIVND (reference sequence). The length of the CDR3 is 16 residues. The V and J genes are TRBV19 and TRBJ1-2; D remains ambiguous. The TCR was taken from a girl between 5 and 17 years old with multiple sclerosis. Source material: blood. The CDR3 DNA is TGTGCCAGCCTACGGTCGGCGACCTCGATCGGCTATGGCTACACCTTC. Its translation: CASLRSATSIGYGYTF.